A single T cell receptor beta chain is shown here with its context. What it binds is unknown. CDR1 is SEHNR and CDR2 is FQNEAQ in the germline V gene (reference sequence). This CDR3 spans 12 amino acids. V lost 7 bases and J lost 6, with 13 bases in between. This sample is drawn from a study of T cell repertoires in cytomegalovirus infection. Study as a whole: Alongside well-studied HLA-B-restricted CMV epitopes, recently identified HLA-C-restricted CMV epitopes were also used. Signatures in public TCR beta sequences pointed to both CMV infection and matching HLA type.

Via MiXCR, TCRdb re-called the reads, giving one row per CDR3 protein. Altogether a few hundred thousand distinct CDR3 sequences are present, 25% to 35% being singletons, with the ten largest covering approximately 20%. The TCR was taken from a human donor in good health (CMV status not recorded). Some clones in this sample may be carry-over from other donors' samples. The rearrangement uses TRBV7-9 and TRBJ2-7; maybe TRBD1 (5 bases). Sequencing was performed on cultured PBMCs, taken from culture after CMV antigen stimulation. The CDR3 DNA sequence: TGTGCCAGCACCCCAGGGATCCGCGAGCAGTACTTC. Its translation is CASTPGIREQYF.